These 4 T cell receptor beta chains came from one sample sequenced in a study of T cells in Graves' hyperthyroidism and ophthalmopathy. From RNA transcripts, TCR beta CDR3 regions were amplified. When the TCR CDR3 underwent first-round RT-PCR, the HTBI primer set was used. TCRdb re-derived calls from the multiplex PCR reads in MiXCR, one entry per CDR3 protein. The sample has around 350,000 distinct CDR3 sequences, about 15% seen once; the top ten hold around 30%. The sample consisted of blood. The receptor set was obtained from a woman between 18 and 29 years old with Graves' hyperthyroidism that later progressed to Graves' ophthalmopathy.

Remarks on this clonotype: A much more abundant neighbour one base away suggests this may be a read error. The chain has TRBV28 and TRBJ2-5; no clear D gene. The V and J ends lost 7 bases and 5 bases respectively, with 23 bases between them. Looked up from germline, CDR1 is MDHEN and CDR2 is SYDVKM. This CDR3 comprises 16 residues. The DNA of the CDR3 is TGTGCCAGCACGCCGGACGGGCCGCCCTTAAGGGAGACCCAGTACTTC. Its translation is CASTPDGPPLRETQYF.

This clonotype showed up many times. The chain combines TRBV12-3 or TRBV12-4 with TRBJ2-6; 8 nucleotides align to TRBD2. The CDR3 is 16 amino acids. The V and J ends lost 6 bases and 1 base, in that order; junction bases with no gene match: 5. The CDR3 sequence is CASSPGGVSGANVLTF. The CDR3 bases are TGTGCCAGCAGCCCGGGAGGGGTGTCTGGGGCCAACGTCCTGACTTTC.

With regard to this clonotype: With a much larger clone just one base away, this may be a read error. The chain carries TRBV30 and TRBJ2-1; no firm D call. The CDR3 loop spans 12 amino acids. CDR1 and CDR2 (germline): GTSNPN, SVGIG (reference sequence). CDR3 region: CAWSWIDNERFF. The CDR3 DNA reads TGTGCCTGGAGCTGGATCGACAATGAGCGGTTCTTC.

The chain links TRBV18 to TRBJ2-2; D is uncertain. Per the germline V gene, CDR1 is KGHSH and CDR2 is LQKENI. Trimming shortened V by 3 bases and J by 0 bases, and 11 bases separated the two germline ends. The length of the CDR3 is 16 residues. The CDR3 spells CASSPILLANTGELFF. The CDR3 DNA reads as TGTGCCAGCTCACCCATACTCCTCGCGAACACCGGGGAGCTGTTTTTT.